Listed below are T cell receptor beta chains from one sample, sequenced in a study of blood T cell repertoires in COVID-19. Assay: immunoSEQ multiplex PCR; the TCRdb copy retains only in-frame clones and omits some. The sample shows fewer than 45,000 clones, about 90% of them seen only once. The sample consisted of peripheral blood. The receptors here all came from a human donor in a cohort sampled during active COVID-19. Each CDR3 is given with its conserved first and last residue. The order of the fields is CDR3 DNA, CDR3 protein, V gene, J gene, clone size, D gene. D genes are given only for firm matches. Not every row has a clone size; where given, it reads once, few, many or a size class.

DNA: TGCGCCAGCAGCGACAGCCACATAGAAGCTTTCTTT
CDR3: CASSDSHIEAFF
V: TRBV5-1
J: TRBJ1-1
size: NA
D: NA

DNA: TGTGCCAGCAGCTTGCGTCAGGGGGCGGGGAAGACCCAGTACTTC
CDR3: CASSLRQGAGKTQYF
V: TRBV5-6
J: TRBJ2-5
size: few
D: TRBD1

DNA: TGTGCCAGTAGTATAGCAGGATACGAGCAGTACTTC
CDR3: CASSIAGYEQYF
V: TRBV19
J: TRBJ2-7
size: NA
D: NA

DNA: TGTGCCAGCAGCGCCAATTGGGGGGCGGGGGCCCTCAATGAGCAGTTCTTC
CDR3: CASSANWGAGALNEQFF
V: TRBV11-2
J: TRBJ2-1
size: NA
D: NA

DNA: TGCGCCAGCTCCTGGAGACAGGGTCACTACGAGCAGTACTTC
CDR3: CASSWRQGHYEQYF
V: TRBV10-2
J: TRBJ2-7
size: NA
D: TRBD1

DNA: TGTGCCAGCAGCTCTTCGACAGGGGTGGGGAATGAAAAACTGTTTTTT
CDR3: CASSSSTGVGNEKLFF
V: TRBV7-2
J: TRBJ1-4
size: NA
D: TRBD1

DNA: TGTGCCACCAGTGATCCATCCGGGACAGGGGATGAGCAGTTCTTC
CDR3: CATSDPSGTGDEQFF
V: TRBV24-1
J: TRBJ2-1
size: NA
D: TRBD1

DNA: TGTGCCATCAGGGATCCGGGGAGGTCGGACACTGAAGCTTTCTTT
CDR3: CAIRDPGRSDTEAFF
V: TRBV10-3
J: TRBJ1-1
size: once
D: NA

DNA: TGTGCCAGTAGTGCCCAGGGCAGGTCGACTGAAGCTTTCTTT
CDR3: CASSAQGRSTEAFF
V: TRBV19
J: TRBJ1-1
size: NA
D: NA

DNA: TGCGCCAGCAGCCAAACGGGGTCATTTGAAGCTTTCTTT
CDR3: CASSQTGSFEAFF
V: TRBV4-3
J: TRBJ1-1
size: NA
D: NA

DNA: TGTGCCAGCAGCTTCGATAGCGGGGGCACAGATACGCAGTATTTT
CDR3: CASSFDSGGTDTQYF
V: TRBV7-2
J: TRBJ2-3
size: medium-sized
D: TRBD2

DNA: TGCAGCGTGATTAGGACTGTGGGGATCTCCTACGAGCAGTACTTC
CDR3: CSVIRTVGISYEQYF
V: TRBV29-1
J: TRBJ2-7
size: once
D: NA

DNA: TGCGCCAGCAGTACGGGAGCGGCGTTAGGTGAGCAGTTCTTC
CDR3: CASSTGAALGEQFF
V: TRBV10-2
J: TRBJ2-1
size: NA
D: NA